This T cell receptor (beta chain) was recorded in a study of CD8+ T cells in alopecia areata. Peripheral blood and lesional scalp punch biopsies came from alopecia areata patients. It was cDNA, reverse transcribed from extracted RNA, that served as the sequencing template. The repertoire was sequenced with immunoSEQ multiplex PCR; TCRdb's copy has only in-frame clones and lacks some. The repertoire consists of over 200,000 clones, with around 62% occurring once and the leading ten covering under 0.5%. Source: CD4+ T cells sorted from blood, taken at week 0. The receptor was derived from a human donor with alopecia areata.

The CDR3 reads CASSEVKPSYEQYF. The CDR3 nucleotides read TGTGCCAGCAGTGAAGTTAAACCCTCCTACGAGCAGTACTTC. This chain joins TRBV6-1 and TRBJ2-7, with D unclear. CDR1 is MNHNS and CDR2 is SASEGT in the germline V gene. Trimming left V 1 base short and J 0 bases short, with 7 bases between. This CDR3 contains 14 residues.